A selection of T cell receptor beta chains follows, all from one sample in a study of blood T cell repertoires in COVID-19. Assay: immunoSEQ multiplex PCR; the TCRdb copy retains only in-frame clones and omits some. Here the sample spans some 55,000 clones, 90% being singletons. Sequenced: peripheral blood. The receptors were gathered from a woman aged 40 to 55 with active COVID-19. CDR3s include the opening cysteine and the closing phenylalanine or tryptophan. The D gene is left open where the match is weak. Clone size, where shown, is once, few, many, or a class for clones that have expanded.

v_call: TRBV5-1; clone_size: .; j_call: TRBJ2-7; d_call: TRBD1; cdr3_aa: CASSRDGQGYEQYF; cdr3_nt: TGCGCCAGCAGCAGAGACGGACAGGGCTACGAGCAGTACTTC
v_call: TRBV5-1; clone_size: .; j_call: TRBJ1-1; d_call: TRBD1; cdr3_aa: CASSSGTENTEAFF; cdr3_nt: TGCGCCAGCAGCTCTGGGACAGAGAACACTGAAGCTTTCTTT
v_call: TRBV6-5; clone_size: .; j_call: TRBJ2-7; d_call: TRBD1; cdr3_aa: CASCRDRGYYEQYF; cdr3_nt: TGTGCCAGCTGCCGGGACAGGGGTTACTACGAGCAGTACTTC
v_call: TRBV5-6; clone_size: .; j_call: TRBJ2-7; d_call: TRBD2; cdr3_aa: CASSSSGGVYEQYF; cdr3_nt: TGTGCCAGCAGCTCTAGCGGGGGGGTCTACGAGCAGTACTTC
v_call: TRBV6-1; clone_size: once; j_call: TRBJ2-1; d_call: TRBD2; cdr3_aa: CASSESSGGTNEQFF; cdr3_nt: TGTGCCAGCAGTGAAAGTAGCGGGGGGACAAATGAGCAGTTCTTC
v_call: TRBV7-9; clone_size: .; j_call: TRBJ2-7; d_call: TRBD1; cdr3_aa: CASNFPGQGNYEQYF; cdr3_nt: TGTGCCAGCAATTTTCCGGGACAGGGGAATTACGAGCAGTACTTC
v_call: TRBV5-4; clone_size: .; j_call: TRBJ2-1; d_call: TRBD2; cdr3_aa: CASGFIAGLDNEQFF; cdr3_nt: TGTGCCAGCGGGTTTATAGCGGGGCTAGACAATGAGCAGTTCTTC
v_call: TRBV28; clone_size: .; j_call: TRBJ1-3; d_call: .; cdr3_aa: CASSLSGAGNTIYF; cdr3_nt: TGTGCCAGCAGTTTATCGGGGGCTGGAAACACCATATATTTT
v_call: TRBV5-6; clone_size: .; j_call: TRBJ2-3; d_call: .; cdr3_aa: CASSFGGRSTDTQYF; cdr3_nt: TGTGCCAGCAGCTTCGGGGGGCGTAGCACAGATACGCAGTATTTT
v_call: TRBV5-4; clone_size: .; j_call: TRBJ1-2; d_call: TRBD1; cdr3_aa: CASSSKQGDYGYTF; cdr3_nt: TGTGCCAGCAGCTCGAAACAGGGGGACTATGGCTACACCTTC
v_call: TRBV9; clone_size: .; j_call: TRBJ1-3; d_call: .; cdr3_aa: CASSLAGSGNTIYF; cdr3_nt: TGTGCCAGCAGCCTGGCAGGGTCTGGAAACACCATATATTTT
v_call: TRBV18; clone_size: .; j_call: TRBJ1-1; d_call: .; cdr3_aa: CASSPRGGPDTEAFF; cdr3_nt: TGTGCCAGCTCTCCTAGGGGGGGCCCGGACACTGAAGCTTTCTTT
v_call: TRBV3-1/TRBV3-2; clone_size: .; j_call: TRBJ2-5; d_call: .; cdr3_aa: CASSQVVETQYF; cdr3_nt: TGTGCCAGCAGCCAAGTCGTGGAGACCCAGTACTTC
v_call: TRBV30; clone_size: .; j_call: TRBJ2-5; d_call: TRBD2; cdr3_aa: CAWDASGGRGTQYF; cdr3_nt: TGTGCCTGGGACGCTAGCGGGGGTAGGGGGACCCAGTACTTC
v_call: TRBV4-2; clone_size: .; j_call: TRBJ1-3; d_call: .; cdr3_aa: CASSQEGVGGAGNTIYF; cdr3_nt: TGTGCCAGCAGCCAAGAGGGTGTCGGAGGGGCTGGAAACACCATATATTTT
v_call: TRBV11-3; clone_size: .; j_call: TRBJ2-1; d_call: TRBD1; cdr3_aa: CASSFQGADRGEQFF; cdr3_nt: TGTGCCAGCAGCTTCCAGGGGGCGGATAGGGGTGAGCAGTTCTTC
v_call: TRBV19; clone_size: .; j_call: TRBJ1-4; d_call: .; cdr3_aa: CASSTGINEKLFF; cdr3_nt: TGTGCCAGTAGCACAGGGATTAATGAAAAACTGTTTTTT
v_call: TRBV12-3/TRBV12-4; clone_size: .; j_call: TRBJ1-5; d_call: .; cdr3_aa: CASSFPGGEPQHF; cdr3_nt: TGTGCCAGCAGTTTCCCGGGTGGCGAGCCCCAGCATTTT
v_call: TRBV9; clone_size: .; j_call: TRBJ2-6; d_call: .; cdr3_aa: CASSVDRAGANVLTF; cdr3_nt: TGTGCCAGCAGCGTAGACCGAGCTGGGGCCAACGTCCTGACTTTC
v_call: TRBV2; clone_size: .; j_call: TRBJ1-1; d_call: .; cdr3_aa: CAGQGNTEAFF; cdr3_nt: TGTGCCGGCCAGGGGAACACTGAAGCTTTCTTT
v_call: TRBV4-2; clone_size: .; j_call: TRBJ1-2; d_call: TRBD1; cdr3_aa: CASSQEVNRGFDGYTF; cdr3_nt: TGTGCCAGCAGCCAAGAAGTAAACAGGGGGTTCGATGGCTACACCTTC
v_call: TRBV12-5; clone_size: .; j_call: TRBJ2-3; d_call: .; cdr3_aa: CASVTTTDTQYF; cdr3_nt: TGTGCTAGTGTAACTACTACAGATACGCAGTATTTT
v_call: TRBV7-2; clone_size: .; j_call: TRBJ2-7; d_call: .; cdr3_aa: CASSDRLVPPYEQYF; cdr3_nt: TGTGCCAGCAGCGATCGACTAGTCCCTCCCTACGAGCAGTACTTC
v_call: TRBV5-1; clone_size: .; j_call: TRBJ1-1; d_call: .; cdr3_aa: CASSLTQGMNTEAFF; cdr3_nt: TGCGCCAGCAGCTTGACGCAGGGAATGAACACTGAAGCTTTCTTT
v_call: TRBV19; clone_size: .; j_call: TRBJ1-1; d_call: .; cdr3_aa: CASRKTVREDTEAFF; cdr3_nt: TGTGCCAGCAGAAAAACCGTTCGGGAGGACACTGAAGCTTTCTTT
v_call: TRBV3-1/TRBV3-2; clone_size: .; j_call: TRBJ1-1; d_call: .; cdr3_aa: CASSLTGTEAFF; cdr3_nt: TGTGCCAGCAGCCTCACGGGGACTGAAGCTTTCTTT
v_call: TRBV15; clone_size: .; j_call: TRBJ1-1; d_call: .; cdr3_aa: CATSRDNWGDEAFF; cdr3_nt: TGTGCCACCAGCAGAGATAATTGGGGGGATGAAGCTTTCTTT
v_call: TRBV21-1; clone_size: few; j_call: TRBJ1-2; d_call: .; cdr3_aa: CASSKEGGYYGYTF; cdr3_nt: TGTGCCAGCAGCAAAGAGGGGGGGTATTATGGCTACACCTTC
v_call: TRBV6-5; clone_size: once; j_call: TRBJ1-4; d_call: TRBD1; cdr3_aa: CASRETGGNEKLFF; cdr3_nt: TGTGCCAGCAGGGAGACAGGGGGGAATGAAAAACTGTTTTTT
v_call: TRBV19; clone_size: .; j_call: TRBJ2-3; d_call: TRBD1; cdr3_aa: CASTPGTAASTDTQYF; cdr3_nt: TGTGCCAGTACCCCCGGGACAGCCGCTAGCACAGATACGCAGTATTTT
v_call: TRBV11-3; clone_size: .; j_call: TRBJ2-3; d_call: TRBD1; cdr3_aa: CASSLDGQGTDTQYF; cdr3_nt: TGTGCCAGCAGCTTAGATGGACAGGGCACAGATACGCAGTATTTT
v_call: TRBV25-1; clone_size: .; j_call: TRBJ2-2; d_call: .; cdr3_aa: CASRETGFTGELFF; cdr3_nt: TGTGCCAGCAGAGAAACAGGGTTCACCGGGGAGCTGTTTTTT
v_call: TRBV10-3; clone_size: .; j_call: TRBJ2-3; d_call: TRBD2; cdr3_aa: CAISGTSGGGTDTQYF; cdr3_nt: TGTGCCATCAGCGGGACTAGCGGGGGGGGCACAGATACGCAGTATTTT
v_call: TRBV19; clone_size: few; j_call: TRBJ1-1; d_call: TRBD1; cdr3_aa: CASTLGQGALGEAFF; cdr3_nt: TGTGCCAGTACCCTGGGACAGGGGGCGCTAGGTGAAGCTTTCTTT
v_call: TRBV28; clone_size: .; j_call: TRBJ2-3; d_call: TRBD2; cdr3_aa: CASSPLASGGKTDTQYF; cdr3_nt: TGTGCCAGCAGTCCCCTTGCTAGCGGGGGAAAGACAGATACGCAGTATTTT
v_call: TRBV5-1; clone_size: .; j_call: TRBJ2-3; d_call: TRBD1; cdr3_aa: CASSLGTGGAGDTQYF; cdr3_nt: TGCGCCAGCAGCTTGGGTACAGGGGGCGCAGGGGATACGCAGTATTTT
v_call: TRBV7-2; clone_size: .; j_call: TRBJ2-2; d_call: TRBD2; cdr3_aa: CASKLAGWGELFF; cdr3_nt: TGTGCCAGCAAGCTAGCGGGGTGGGGGGAGCTGTTTTTT
v_call: TRBV6-5; clone_size: .; j_call: TRBJ1-2; d_call: TRBD1; cdr3_aa: CASSYMQGAAGYTF; cdr3_nt: TGTGCCAGCAGTTATATGCAGGGGGCAGCGGGCTACACCTTC
v_call: TRBV3-1/TRBV3-2; clone_size: .; j_call: TRBJ1-1; d_call: .; cdr3_aa: CASGRGGLGTEAFF; cdr3_nt: TGTGCCAGCGGACGGGGGGGCTTGGGCACTGAAGCTTTCTTT
v_call: TRBV4-1; clone_size: .; j_call: TRBJ1-2; d_call: .; cdr3_aa: CASSQDQIGYTF; cdr3_nt: TGCGCCAGCAGCCAAGATCAGATCGGCTACACCTTC
v_call: TRBV18; clone_size: few; j_call: TRBJ1-1; d_call: .; cdr3_aa: CASSPARGTEAFF; cdr3_nt: TGTGCCAGCTCACCGGCCAGGGGTACTGAAGCTTTCTTT
v_call: TRBV3-1/TRBV3-2; clone_size: .; j_call: TRBJ2-5; d_call: .; cdr3_aa: CASSQGLPGLQETQYF; cdr3_nt: TGTGCCAGCAGCCAAGGACTTCCGGGACTGCAAGAGACCCAGTACTTC
v_call: TRBV20-1; clone_size: .; j_call: TRBJ2-5; d_call: .; cdr3_aa: CSPLEGETQYF; cdr3_nt: TGCAGTCCCCTTGAGGGAGAGACCCAGTACTTC
v_call: TRBV20-1; clone_size: .; j_call: TRBJ2-5; d_call: .; cdr3_aa: CSASSEHYNQETQYF; cdr3_nt: TGCAGTGCTAGTTCCGAGCACTATAACCAAGAGACCCAGTACTTC
v_call: TRBV2; clone_size: .; j_call: TRBJ1-1; d_call: TRBD1; cdr3_aa: CASSGQGSEAFF; cdr3_nt: TGTGCCAGCAGTGGACAGGGGTCTGAAGCTTTCTTT
v_call: TRBV6-4; clone_size: .; j_call: TRBJ2-1; d_call: TRBD1; cdr3_aa: CASSDRNRGPPNEQFF; cdr3_nt: TGTGCCAGCAGTGACAGGAACAGGGGGCCCCCCAATGAGCAGTTCTTC
v_call: TRBV5-1; clone_size: .; j_call: TRBJ2-7; d_call: .; cdr3_aa: CASSVRRGTYEQYF; cdr3_nt: TGCGCCAGCAGCGTCCGACGGGGGACCTACGAGCAGTACTTC
v_call: TRBV4-1; clone_size: .; j_call: TRBJ2-4; d_call: .; cdr3_aa: CASSQERAGLVLAKNIQYF; cdr3_nt: TGCGCCAGCAGCCAAGAACGGGCGGGCTTAGTTCTAGCCAAAAACATTCAGTACTTC
v_call: TRBV18; clone_size: .; j_call: TRBJ1-1; d_call: .; cdr3_aa: CASSPNFGRGDTEAFF; cdr3_nt: TGTGCCAGCTCACCAAATTTCGGGCGGGGAGACACTGAAGCTTTCTTT
v_call: TRBV30; clone_size: .; j_call: TRBJ1-2; d_call: TRBD1; cdr3_aa: CAWRRQGSYGYTF; cdr3_nt: TGTGCCTGGAGGAGACAGGGAAGCTATGGCTACACCTTC
v_call: TRBV2; clone_size: .; j_call: TRBJ1-3; d_call: .; cdr3_aa: CASTSIGVTGNTIYF; cdr3_nt: TGTGCCAGCACGTCGATCGGGGTAACTGGAAACACCATATATTTT
v_call: TRBV6-5; clone_size: .; j_call: TRBJ2-7; d_call: TRBD1; cdr3_aa: CASRPGTGTYEQYF; cdr3_nt: TGTGCCAGCAGACCCGGGACAGGGACCTACGAGCAGTACTTC
v_call: TRBV11-2; clone_size: once; j_call: TRBJ2-3; d_call: TRBD2; cdr3_aa: CASSLVERGVVRDTQYF; cdr3_nt: TGTGCCAGCAGCTTAGTGGAGCGGGGGGTCGTCCGAGATACGCAGTATTTT
v_call: TRBV23-1; clone_size: .; j_call: TRBJ1-3; d_call: .; cdr3_aa: CASSLYCGNTIYF; cdr3_nt: TGCGCCAGCAGTCTGTATTGTGGAAACACCATATATTTT
v_call: TRBV24-1; clone_size: .; j_call: TRBJ1-4; d_call: TRBD1; cdr3_aa: CATSGWNRGETNEKLFF; cdr3_nt: TGTGCCACCAGTGGTTGGAACAGGGGGGAAACTAATGAAAAACTGTTTTTT
v_call: TRBV2; clone_size: .; j_call: TRBJ2-7; d_call: TRBD2; cdr3_aa: CASSDETSGDEQYF; cdr3_nt: TGTGCCAGCAGTGACGAGACTAGCGGTGACGAGCAGTACTTC
v_call: TRBV6-5; clone_size: .; j_call: TRBJ1-2; d_call: .; cdr3_aa: CASSSGPFGGNYGYTF; cdr3_nt: TGTGCCAGCAGTTCGGGTCCATTTGGGGGGAACTATGGCTACACCTTC